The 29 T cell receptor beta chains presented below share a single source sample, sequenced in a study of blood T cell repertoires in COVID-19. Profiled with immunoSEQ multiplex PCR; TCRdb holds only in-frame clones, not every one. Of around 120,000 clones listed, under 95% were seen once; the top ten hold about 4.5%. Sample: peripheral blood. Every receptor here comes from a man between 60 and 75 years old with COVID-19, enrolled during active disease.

The DNA of the CDR3 is TGTGCCAGCAGTTATTACGGGAGCAGGAGAGCTTTCTTT. Translated: CASSYYGSRRAFF. V and J are TRBV6-6 and TRBJ1-1; D is ambiguous. CDR1 is MNHNY and CDR2 is SVGAGI in the germline V gene (reference sequence). The CDR3 sequence is 13 residues long. With 3 bases removed from V and 10 bases from J, the gap between germline ends came to 15 bases.

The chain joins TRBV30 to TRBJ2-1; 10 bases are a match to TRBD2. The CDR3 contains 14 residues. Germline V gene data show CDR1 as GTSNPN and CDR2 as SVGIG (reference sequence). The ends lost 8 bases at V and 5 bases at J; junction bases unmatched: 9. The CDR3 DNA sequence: TGTGCCCGAGGGGAACTAGCGGGAAACAATGAGCAGTTCTTC. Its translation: CARGELAGNNEQFF.

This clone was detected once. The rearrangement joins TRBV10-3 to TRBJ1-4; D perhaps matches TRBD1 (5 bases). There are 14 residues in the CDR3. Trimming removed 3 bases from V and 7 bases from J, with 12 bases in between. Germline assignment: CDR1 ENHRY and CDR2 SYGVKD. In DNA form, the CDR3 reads TGTGCCATCAGTGAAACCAGGGCAGCTGAAAAACTGTTTTTT. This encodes CAISETRAAEKLFF.

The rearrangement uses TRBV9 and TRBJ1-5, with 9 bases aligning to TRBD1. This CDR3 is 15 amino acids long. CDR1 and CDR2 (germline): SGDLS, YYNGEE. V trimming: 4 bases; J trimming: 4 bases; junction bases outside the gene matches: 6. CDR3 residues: CASSLEGQGNQPQHF. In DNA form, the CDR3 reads TGTGCCAGCAGCCTAGAGGGACAGGGTAATCAGCCCCAGCATTTT.

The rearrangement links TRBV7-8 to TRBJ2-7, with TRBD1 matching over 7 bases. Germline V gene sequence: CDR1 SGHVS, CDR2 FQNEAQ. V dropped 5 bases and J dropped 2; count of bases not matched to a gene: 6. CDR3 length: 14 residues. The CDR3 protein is CASSGPGQTYEQYF. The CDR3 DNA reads TGTGCCAGCAGCGGACCGGGACAGACCTACGAGCAGTACTTC. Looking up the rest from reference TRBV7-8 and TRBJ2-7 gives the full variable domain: GAGVSQSPRYKVAKRGQDVALRCDPISGHVSLFWYQQALGQGPEFLTYFQNEAQLDKSGLPSDRFFAERPEGSVSTLKIQRTQQEDSAVYLCASSGPGQTYEQYFGPGTRLTVT.

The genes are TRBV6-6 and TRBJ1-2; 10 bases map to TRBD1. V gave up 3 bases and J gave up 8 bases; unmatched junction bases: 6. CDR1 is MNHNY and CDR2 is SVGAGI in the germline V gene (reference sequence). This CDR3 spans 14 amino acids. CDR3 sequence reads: CASSYSDRGQGYTF. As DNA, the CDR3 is TGTGCCAGCAGTTATTCCGACAGGGGGCAGGGCTACACCTTC.

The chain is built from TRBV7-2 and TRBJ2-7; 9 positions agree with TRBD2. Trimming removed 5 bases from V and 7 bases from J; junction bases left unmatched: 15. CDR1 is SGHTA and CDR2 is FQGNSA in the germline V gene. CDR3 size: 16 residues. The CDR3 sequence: CASSAIAGEIPREQYF. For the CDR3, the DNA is TGTGCCAGCAGCGCAATAGCGGGAGAGATTCCGAGGGAGCAGTACTTC.

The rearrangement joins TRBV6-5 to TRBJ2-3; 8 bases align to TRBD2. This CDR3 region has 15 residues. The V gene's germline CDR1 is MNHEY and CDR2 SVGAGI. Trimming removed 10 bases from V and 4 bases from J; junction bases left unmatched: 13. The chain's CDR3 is CAILRAGASADTQYF. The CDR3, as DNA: TGTGCCATCCTTCGAGCGGGAGCTTCCGCAGATACGCAGTATTTT.

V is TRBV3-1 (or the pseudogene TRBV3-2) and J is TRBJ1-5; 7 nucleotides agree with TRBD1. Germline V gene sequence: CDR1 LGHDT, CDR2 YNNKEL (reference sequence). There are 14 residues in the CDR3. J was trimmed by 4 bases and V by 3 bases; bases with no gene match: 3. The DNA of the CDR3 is TGTGCCAGCAGCCATGCAGGGGGAAATCAGCCCCAGCATTTT. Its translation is CASSHAGGNQPQHF.

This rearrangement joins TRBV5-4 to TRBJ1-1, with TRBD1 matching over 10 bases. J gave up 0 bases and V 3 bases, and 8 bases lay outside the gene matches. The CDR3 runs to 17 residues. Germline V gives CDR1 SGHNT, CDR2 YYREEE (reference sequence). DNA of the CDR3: TGTGCCAGCAGCTCCAAGACAGGGGGCGGCCTGAACACTGAAGCTTTCTTT. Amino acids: CASSSKTGGGLNTEAFF.

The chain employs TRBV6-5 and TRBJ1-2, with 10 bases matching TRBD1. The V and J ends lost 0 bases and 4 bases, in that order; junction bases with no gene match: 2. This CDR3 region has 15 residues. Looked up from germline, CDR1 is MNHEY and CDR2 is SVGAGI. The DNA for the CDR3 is TGTGCCAGCAGTTACTCGGGACAGGGGCGCTATGGCTACACCTTC. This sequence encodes CASSYSGQGRYGYTF.

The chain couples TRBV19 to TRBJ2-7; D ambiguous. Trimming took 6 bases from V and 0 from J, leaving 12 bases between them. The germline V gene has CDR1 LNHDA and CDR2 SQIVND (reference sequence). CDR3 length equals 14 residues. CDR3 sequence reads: CASSQTETSYEQYF. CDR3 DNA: TGTGCCAGTAGCCAGACGGAGACCTCCTACGAGCAGTACTTC.

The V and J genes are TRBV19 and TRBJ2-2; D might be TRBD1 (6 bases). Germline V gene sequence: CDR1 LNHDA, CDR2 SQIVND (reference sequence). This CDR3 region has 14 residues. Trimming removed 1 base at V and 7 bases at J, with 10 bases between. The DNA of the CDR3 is TGTGCCAGTAGTATAGCACAGGGTGGCGGGGAGCTGTTTTTT. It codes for CASSIAQGGGELFF.

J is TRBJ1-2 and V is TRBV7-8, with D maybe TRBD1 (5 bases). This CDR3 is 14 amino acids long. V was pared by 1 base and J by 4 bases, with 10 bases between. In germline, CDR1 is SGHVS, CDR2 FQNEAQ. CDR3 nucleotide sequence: TGTGCCAGCAGCTTAGGGGGCGCTGGCTATGGCTACACCTTC. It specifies CASSLGGAGYGYTF.

CDR3 nucleotide sequence: TGTGCCAGCAGTTTAGCCGGCGGGGGCTACACCTTC. Its translation is CASSLAGGGYTF. The rearrangement uses TRBV12-3 or TRBV12-4 and TRBJ1-2; D is unresolved. This CDR3 region has 12 residues. The V gene lost 0 bases and the J gene lost 8 bases, with 7 bases spanning the gap.

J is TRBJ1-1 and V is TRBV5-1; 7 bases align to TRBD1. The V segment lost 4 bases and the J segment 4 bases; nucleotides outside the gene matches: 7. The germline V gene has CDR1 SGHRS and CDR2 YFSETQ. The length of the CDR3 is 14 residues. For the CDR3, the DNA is TGCGCCAGCAGCAGGGACAGCTTAACCACTGAAGCTTTCTTT. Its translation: CASSRDSLTTEAFF.

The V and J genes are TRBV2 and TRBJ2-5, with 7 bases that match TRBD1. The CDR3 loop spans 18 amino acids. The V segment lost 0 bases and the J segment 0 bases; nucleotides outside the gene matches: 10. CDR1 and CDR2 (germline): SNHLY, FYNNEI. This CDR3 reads CASSEALGQADYQETQYF. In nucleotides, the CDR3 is TGTGCCAGCAGTGAAGCGCTAGGACAGGCCGATTACCAAGAGACCCAGTACTTC.

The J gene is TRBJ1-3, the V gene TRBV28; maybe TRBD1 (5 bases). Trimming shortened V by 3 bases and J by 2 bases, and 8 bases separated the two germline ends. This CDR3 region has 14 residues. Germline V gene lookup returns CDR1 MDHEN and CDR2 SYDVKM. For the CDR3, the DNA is TGTGCCAGCAGTTTGGGAGGGGCTGGAAACACCATATATTTT. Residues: CASSLGGAGNTIYF.

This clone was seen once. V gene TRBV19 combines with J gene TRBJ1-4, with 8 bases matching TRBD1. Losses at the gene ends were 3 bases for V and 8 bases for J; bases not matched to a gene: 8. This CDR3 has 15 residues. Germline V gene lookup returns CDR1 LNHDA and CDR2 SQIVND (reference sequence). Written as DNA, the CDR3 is TGTGCCAGTAGTATCAGGACAGGGCGGTCCGAAAAACTGTTTTTT. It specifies CASSIRTGRSEKLFF. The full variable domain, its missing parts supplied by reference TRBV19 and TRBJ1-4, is DGGITQSPKYLFRKEGQNVTLSCEQNLNHDAMYWYRQDPGQGLRLIYYSQIVNDFQKGDIAEGYSVSREKKESFPLTVTSAQKNPTAFYLCASSIRTGRSEKLFFGSGTQLSVL.

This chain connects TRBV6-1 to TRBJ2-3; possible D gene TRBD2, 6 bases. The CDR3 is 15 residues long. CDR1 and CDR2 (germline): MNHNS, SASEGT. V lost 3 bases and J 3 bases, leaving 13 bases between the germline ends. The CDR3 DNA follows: TGTGCCAGCAGTGAGGAGGGGAGCTCGACAGATACGCAGTATTTT. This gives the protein CASSEEGSSTDTQYF.

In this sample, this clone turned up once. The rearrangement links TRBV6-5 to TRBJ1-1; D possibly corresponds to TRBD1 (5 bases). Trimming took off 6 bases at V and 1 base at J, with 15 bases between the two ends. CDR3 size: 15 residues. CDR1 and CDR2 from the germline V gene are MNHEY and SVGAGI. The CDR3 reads CASRPWGEGNTEAFF. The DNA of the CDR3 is TGTGCCAGCAGGCCTTGGGGGGAGGGGAACACTGAAGCTTTCTTT.

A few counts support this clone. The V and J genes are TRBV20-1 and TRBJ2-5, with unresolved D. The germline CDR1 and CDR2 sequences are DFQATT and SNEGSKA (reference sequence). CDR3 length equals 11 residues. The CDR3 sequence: CSTSEEETQYF. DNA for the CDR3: TGCAGCACTTCTGAGGAAGAGACCCAGTACTTC.

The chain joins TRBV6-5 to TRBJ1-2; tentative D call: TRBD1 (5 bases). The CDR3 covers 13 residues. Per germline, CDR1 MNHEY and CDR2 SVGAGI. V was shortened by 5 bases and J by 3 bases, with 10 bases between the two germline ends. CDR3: CASSRGTDYGYTF. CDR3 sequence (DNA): TGTGCCAGCAGTCGGGGGACGGACTATGGCTACACCTTC.

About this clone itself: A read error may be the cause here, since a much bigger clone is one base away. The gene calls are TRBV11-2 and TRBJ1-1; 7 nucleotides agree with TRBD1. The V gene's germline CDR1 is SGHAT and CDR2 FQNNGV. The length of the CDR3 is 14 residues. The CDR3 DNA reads TGTGCCGGCAGCTCCCGACAGGGAGCGACTGAAGCTTTCTTT. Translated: CAGSSRQGATEAFF.

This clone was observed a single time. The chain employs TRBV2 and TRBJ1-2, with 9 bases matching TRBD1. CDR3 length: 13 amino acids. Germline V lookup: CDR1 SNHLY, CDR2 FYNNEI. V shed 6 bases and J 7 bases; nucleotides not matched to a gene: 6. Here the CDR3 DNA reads TGTGCCAGCAGGGGGGGACAGGGAGGTGGCTACACCTTC. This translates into CASRGGQGGGYTF.

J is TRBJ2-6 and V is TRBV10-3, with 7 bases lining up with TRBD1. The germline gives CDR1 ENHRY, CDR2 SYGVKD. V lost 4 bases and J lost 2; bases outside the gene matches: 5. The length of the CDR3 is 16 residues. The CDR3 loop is CAISGQQGTGANVLTF. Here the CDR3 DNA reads TGTGCCATCAGTGGCCAACAGGGGACTGGGGCCAACGTCCTGACTTTC.

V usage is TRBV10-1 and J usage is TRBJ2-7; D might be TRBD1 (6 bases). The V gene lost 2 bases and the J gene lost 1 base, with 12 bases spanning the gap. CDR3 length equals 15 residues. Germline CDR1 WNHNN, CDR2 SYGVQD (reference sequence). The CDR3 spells CASSEPGTPSYEQYF. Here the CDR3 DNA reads TGCGCCAGCAGTGAGCCCGGGACACCATCCTACGAGCAGTACTTC.

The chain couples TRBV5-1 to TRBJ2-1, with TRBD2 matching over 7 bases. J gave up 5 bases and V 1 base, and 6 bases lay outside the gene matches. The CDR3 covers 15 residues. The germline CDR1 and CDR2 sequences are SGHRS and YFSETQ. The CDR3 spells CASSLFPRENNEQFF. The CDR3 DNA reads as TGCGCCAGCAGCTTGTTCCCGCGGGAGAACAATGAGCAGTTCTTC.

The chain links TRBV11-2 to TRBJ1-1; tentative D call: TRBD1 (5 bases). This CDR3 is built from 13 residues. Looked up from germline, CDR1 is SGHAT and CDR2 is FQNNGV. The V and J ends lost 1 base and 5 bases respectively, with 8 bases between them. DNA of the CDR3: TGTGCCAGCAGCTTAGCGGGGGGTACTGAAGCTTTCTTT. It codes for CASSLAGGTEAFF.